Below, 3 T cell receptor beta chains from the same sample are listed, as sequenced in a study of T-cell reconstitution after alpha-beta-depleted transplantation in children. Researchers prepared the TCRbeta library using unique molecular identifiers, the study reports. In TCRdb, the PCR reads were re-called with MiXCR into one record per CDR3 protein. The sample yields about 830,000 distinct CDR3 sequences, less than 20% seen once. The material sequenced was PBMCs, mostly from graft donor cells, taken 360 days after TCRalphabeta/CD19-depleted stem cell transplant. These receptors came from a male patient under 18 who had a stem cell transplant for acute lymphoblastic leukemia, so the T cells may come from the graft donor.

V usage is TRBV7-9 and J usage is TRBJ2-1, with D perhaps matching TRBD2 (5 bases). This CDR3 comprises 15 residues. The V end lost 1 base, the J end lost 8 bases, and 15 bases lay between the germline ends. CDR1 and CDR2 (germline): SEHNR, FQNEAQ (reference sequence). CDR3 in amino acids: CASSLERLTGDEQFF. The CDR3 DNA is TGTGCCAGCAGCTTAGAGCGCCTGACCGGGGATGAGCAGTTCTTC.

The chain uses TRBV12-3 or TRBV12-4 and TRBJ1-5; 9 bases are shared with TRBD1. J lost 4 bases, V lost 5 bases, and 9 bases had no gene match. This CDR3 contains 16 residues. DNA for the CDR3: TGTGCCAGCAGTCCATACAGGGGGCTGGGGAATCAGCCCCAGCATTTT. Protein sequence: CASSPYRGLGNQPQHF.

This clonotype was observed a handful of times. The chain uses TRBV12-3 or TRBV12-4 and TRBJ2-1; the D call may be TRBD1 or TRBD2 (5 bases each). Trimming removed 7 bases from V and 5 bases from J, with 9 bases in between. This CDR3 spans 12 amino acids. The CDR3 DNA follows: TGTGCCAGCAAAGGGGACCACAATGAGCAGTTCTTC. This gives the protein CASKGDHNEQFF.